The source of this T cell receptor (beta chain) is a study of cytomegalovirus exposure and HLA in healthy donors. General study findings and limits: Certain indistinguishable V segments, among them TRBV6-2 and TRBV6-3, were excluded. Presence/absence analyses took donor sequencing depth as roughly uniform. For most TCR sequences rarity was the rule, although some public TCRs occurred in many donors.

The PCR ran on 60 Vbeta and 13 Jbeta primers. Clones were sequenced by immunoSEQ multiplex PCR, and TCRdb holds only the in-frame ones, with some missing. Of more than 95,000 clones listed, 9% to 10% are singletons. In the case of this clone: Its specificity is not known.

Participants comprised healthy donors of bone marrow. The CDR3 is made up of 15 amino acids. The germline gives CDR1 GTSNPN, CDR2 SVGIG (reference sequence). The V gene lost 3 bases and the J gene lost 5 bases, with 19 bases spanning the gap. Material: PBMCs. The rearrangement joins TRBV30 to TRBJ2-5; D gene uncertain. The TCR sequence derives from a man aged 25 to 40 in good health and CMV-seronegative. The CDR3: CAWRHLRLSRETQYF. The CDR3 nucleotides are TGTGCCTGGAGACACCTTCGACTGTCCCGGGAGACCCAGTACTTC.